The 20 T cell receptor beta chains presented below share a single source sample, sequenced in a study of T cell responses to AZD1222 COVID-19 vaccine (dated by TCRdb to about 2021). The library relied on the immunoSEQ multiplex PCR assay. In its TCRdb copy, this immuneACCESS table keeps in-frame sequences only and misses some clones. Where compared with another copy, unresolved V genes explain less than half of these, and the others have no known cause. The sample table lists more than 250,000 clones, approximately 93% of them with a count of one. The top ten constitute roughly 0.51% of the sample. The sample's time point label, decoded: baseline before first vaccination. Here the sequenced sample was peripheral blood, taken on day 0 of AZD1222 vaccination. These receptors originate from an adult in good health.

The CDR3 here is CASTRQGVVNEQFF. CDR3 nucleotides: TGTGCCAGCACTCGACAGGGGGTGGTCAATGAGCAGTTCTTC. This chain joins TRBV2 and TRBJ2-1; 9 positions agree with TRBD1. J was trimmed by 6 bases and V by 7 bases; bases with no gene match: 7. CDR3 length: 14 residues. Germline-derived CDR1 and CDR2 are SNHLY and FYNNEI.

The genes are TRBV28 and TRBJ2-2; the D is unclear. Germline V gene sequence: CDR1 MDHEN, CDR2 SYDVKM. This CDR3 has 15 amino acids. V dropped 6 bases and J dropped 4 bases, with 15 bases sitting between them. This CDR3 is CASSLRPPFTGELFF. CDR3 bases: TGTGCCAGCAGCTTACGACCTCCTTTCACCGGGGAGCTGTTTTTT.

Note on this clone: The sample contains more than one DNA sequence encoding this CDR3. The J gene is TRBJ1-1, the V gene TRBV3-1 (or the pseudogene TRBV3-2); no firm D call. Germline loops: CDR1 LGHDT, CDR2 YNNKEL (reference sequence). This CDR3 is 12 amino acids long. V gave up 5 bases and J gave up 1 base, with 5 bases separating them. CDR3 nucleotide sequence: TGTGCCAGCAGCAGACGGAACACTGAAGCTTTCTTT. This translates into CASSRRNTEAFF.

The chain has TRBV20-1 and TRBJ2-7; the match to TRBD1 covers 8 bases. The V gene's germline CDR1 is DFQATT and CDR2 SNEGSKA (reference sequence). Trimming removed 3 bases from V and 5 bases from J; junction bases left unmatched: 6. This CDR3 is built from 13 residues. CDR3 DNA: TGCAGTGCTAGTAGTCAGGGGGCTCACGAGCAGTACTTC. Translation gives CSASSQGAHEQYF.

This chain joins TRBV6-5 and TRBJ1-3; no reliable D call. Per germline, CDR1 MNHEY and CDR2 SVGAGI. Trimming stripped 2 bases from V and 4 bases from J, with 0 bases between. CDR3 length equals 11 residues. CDR3 nucleotides: TGTGCCAGCAGTTACGGAAACACCATATATTTT. Its translation: CASSYGNTIYF.

The chain is built from TRBV5-5 and TRBJ2-7; TRBD2 matches at 7 bases. V was clipped by 5 bases and J by 3 bases; unmatched bases: 14. The CDR3 contains 16 residues. In germline, CDR1 is SGHKS, CDR2 YYEKEE (reference sequence). CDR3 nucleotide sequence: TGTGCCAGCAGTTCGCCCGCGGGAGAGTTGGGCTACGAGCAGTACTTC. Amino acid sequence: CASSSPAGELGYEQYF.

V usage is TRBV9 and J usage is TRBJ1-6, with 7 bases lining up with TRBD1. The CDR3 is made up of 14 amino acids. Germline-derived CDR1 and CDR2 are SGDLS and YYNGEE. V lost 3 bases and J lost 7; bases outside the gene matches: 4. The CDR3 loop is CASSGGQKNSPLHF. The CDR3 bases are TGTGCCAGCAGCGGGGGACAGAAGAATTCACCCCTCCACTTT. Full variable domain (missing parts from reference TRBV9 and TRBJ1-6): DSGVTQTPKHLITATGQRVTLRCSPRSGDLSVYWYQQSLDQGLQFLIQYYNGEERAKGNILERFSAQQFPDLHSELNLSSLELGDSALYFCASSGGQKNSPLHFGNGTRLTVT.

The chain couples TRBV2 to TRBJ1-4; D unclear. The CDR3 loop spans 13 amino acids. The V gene lost 8 bases and the J gene lost 8 bases, with 15 bases spanning the gap. Germline-derived CDR1 and CDR2 are SNHLY and FYNNEI. CDR3 nucleotide sequence: TGTGCCAGCCGACCAGATCTAAGAGAAAAACTGTTTTTT. Translating it yields CASRPDLREKLFF.

This rearrangement joins TRBV4-1 to TRBJ2-1; TRBD2 aligns across 10 bases. Per germline, CDR1 MGHRA and CDR2 YSYEKL. The J segment lost 0 bases and the V segment lost 3 bases, leaving 14 bases of the junction unmatched. The CDR3 sequence is 20 residues long. CDR3 region: CASSHALASGSRSSYNEQFF. In nucleotides, the CDR3 is TGCGCCAGCAGCCACGCTTTAGCTAGCGGGAGCAGAAGCTCCTACAATGAGCAGTTCTTC.

The V gene is TRBV27, the J gene TRBJ1-1, with 9 nucleotides matching TRBD1. This CDR3 spans 13 amino acids. Unmatched junction bases numbered 7, after V lost 5 bases and J lost 9 bases. The germline V gene has CDR1 MNHEY and CDR2 SMNVEV (reference sequence). CDR3 DNA: TGTGCCAGCAGTAGAGGGGACAGGGTCCAAGCTTTCTTT. Translation: CASSRGDRVQAFF.

For the CDR3, the DNA is TGTGCCAGCAGCCGAAGCCCGGGACAGGGGCCCTACGAGCAGTACTTC. Protein product: CASSRSPGQGPYEQYF. The chain joins TRBV28 to TRBJ2-7, with 10 bases that match TRBD1. The V gene's germline CDR1 is MDHEN and CDR2 SYDVKM. J lost 2 bases, V lost 6 bases, and 10 bases had no gene match. The length of the CDR3 is 16 residues.

The V gene is TRBV18, the J gene TRBJ1-2; 8 positions match TRBD1. Looked up from germline, CDR1 is KGHSH and CDR2 is LQKENI. The CDR3 sequence is 14 residues long. The V segment lost 5 bases and the J segment 5 bases; nucleotides outside the gene matches: 7. The CDR3: CASSSTGEGYGYTF. The DNA for the CDR3 is TGTGCCAGCTCATCGACAGGGGAAGGGTATGGCTACACCTTC.

The rearrangement uses TRBV5-1 and TRBJ1-2, with TRBD1 as a possible D gene (5 bases). V was pared by 3 bases and J by 2 bases, with 8 bases between. The CDR3 length is 13 residues. The germline CDR1 and CDR2 sequences are SGHRS and YFSETQ. CDR3 sequence (DNA): TGCGCCAGCAGCTCGGGGGGGAACTATGGCTACACCTTC. This encodes CASSSGGNYGYTF.

The gene calls are TRBV6-6 and TRBJ1-2, with D unclear. V gave up 2 bases and J gave up 4 bases, with 5 bases separating them. CDR3 length: 12 residues. The germline V gene encodes CDR1 MNHNY and CDR2 SVGAGI (reference sequence). The DNA for the CDR3 is TGTGCCAGCAGTTACACAAGCTATGGCTACACCTTC. This sequence encodes CASSYTSYGYTF.

J is TRBJ2-3 and V is TRBV2, with a tentative D call TRBD2 (5 bases). The CDR3 runs 12 residues. The germline V gene has CDR1 SNHLY and CDR2 FYNNEI. V lost 8 bases and J 9 bases, leaving 15 bases between the germline ends. The CDR3 bases are TGTGCCAGCTCTCCGGGAACTATAACGCAGTATTTT. As protein: CASSPGTITQYF.

This chain joins TRBV6-5 and TRBJ2-1, with 9 positions matching TRBD1. Per germline, CDR1 MNHEY and CDR2 SVGAGI. V was pared by 5 bases and J by 7 bases, with 9 bases of the junction left unmatched. This CDR3 region has 15 residues. The CDR3 DNA reads TGTGCCAGCAGTCCCGGGACAGGGCGATGGAATGAGCAGTTCTTC. This gives the protein CASSPGTGRWNEQFF.

This clone was picked up one time. J is TRBJ2-7 and V is TRBV10-3; weak D call: TRBD1 (6 bases). This CDR3 has 12 amino acids. The V and J ends lost 6 bases and 7 bases respectively, with 13 bases between them. Germline V gives CDR1 ENHRY, CDR2 SYGVKD. The CDR3, as DNA: TGTGCCATCAGAGGGACATCCGTGGAGCAGTACTTC. Protein product: CAIRGTSVEQYF.

The V call is TRBV20-1, the J call TRBJ1-5; D unclear. The germline gives CDR1 DFQATT, CDR2 SNEGSKA (reference sequence). CDR3 length: 13 amino acids. Trimming stripped 3 bases from V and 4 bases from J, with 10 bases between. CDR3 sequence (DNA): TGCAGTGCTAGTCGCGACGGTAATCAGCCCCAGCATTTT. Translating it yields CSASRDGNQPQHF.

Only a few counts were recorded for this clone. This rearrangement joins TRBV4-2 to TRBJ2-5, with 9 bases that match TRBD2. Trimming cost V 1 base and J 5 bases; bases outside gene matches: 8. The V gene's germline CDR1 is LGHNA and CDR2 YNFKEQ. This CDR3 has 16 amino acids. The CDR3 protein is CASSQGATSGLETQYF. The DNA for the CDR3 is TGTGCCAGCAGCCAAGGGGCGACTAGCGGCTTGGAGACCCAGTACTTC.

V gene TRBV12-5 combines with J gene TRBJ1-1; D not certain. CDR3 length: 13 amino acids. CDR1 LGHNT and CDR2 FRNRAP come from the germline V gene. The V end lost 6 bases, the J end lost 11 bases, and 19 bases lay between the germline ends. CDR3 DNA: TGTGCTAGTGGCTTTGAGGTTTTGGGCGAGGCTTTCTTT. Protein product: CASGFEVLGEAFF.